This entry lists 3 T cell receptor beta chains sequenced from one sample in a study of T cell responses to AZD1222 COVID-19 vaccine. TCRdb's table, derived via immunoSEQ multiplex PCR, lists solely in-frame clones and lacks some. This table has about 140,000 clones, approximately 90% appearing once. The sequencing used peripheral blood, collected 28 days after the second AZD1222 dose. These receptors all come from an adult who received the AZD1222 COVID-19 vaccine.

J is TRBJ1-5 and V is TRBV27; 9 positions agree with TRBD1. With 6 bases clipped from V and 6 bases from J, the junction kept 9 bases outside the gene matches. The CDR3 sequence is 15 residues long. Germline CDR1 and CDR2: MNHEY and SMNVEV (reference sequence). Here the CDR3 DNA reads TGTGCCAGCAGCCAGACAGGGGGGATCTCTCAGCCCCAGCATTTT. It yields the protein CASSQTGGISQPQHF.

This clone was observed a handful of times. This chain joins TRBV20-1 and TRBJ2-7; TRBD1 aligns across 7 bases. With V trimmed by 5 bases and J by 3 bases, 1 base remained unmatched. Per the germline V gene, CDR1 is DFQATT and CDR2 is SNEGSKA (reference sequence). This CDR3 contains 11 residues. The CDR3 DNA is TGCAGTGCTGGGACAGTCTACGAGCAGTACTTC. This gives the protein CSAGTVYEQYF.

This clone was counted once. The rearrangement uses TRBV9 and TRBJ1-4; D not certain. CDR3 length equals 15 residues. Germline V CDR1 and CDR2: SGDLS, YYNGEE. V was clipped by 4 bases and J by 6 bases, with 16 bases between them. CDR3 protein: CASSPRVGRDEKLFF. CDR3 bases: TGTGCCAGCAGCCCACGTGTTGGGAGGGATGAAAAACTGTTTTTT.